These T cell receptor beta chains were read from a single sample in a study of blood T cell repertoires in COVID-19. Clones were read by immunoSEQ multiplex PCR, and TCRdb kept only the in-frame ones, dropping some. The table has tens of thousands of clones, 91% seen once. Material: peripheral blood. The receptors shown here come from a human donor in a cohort sampled during active COVID-19. Each CDR3 is given with its conserved first and last residue. A D gene is named only where the DNA matches it firmly. Clone size is not always given. Where it is, it says once, few, many or a class for expanded clones.

j_call clone_size d_call v_call cdr3_nt cdr3_aa
TRBJ1-4 . TRBD1 TRBV5-1 TGCGCCAGCAGCTTGACAGGGGCCGCCGAGGAACTGTTTTTT CASSLTGAAEELFF
TRBJ2-1 . TRBD1 TRBV19 TGTGCCAGTAGTACAGGGACAGGGGCCCATGGGGAGCAGTTCTTC CASSTGTGAHGEQFF
TRBJ2-3 once . TRBV2 TGTGCCAGCAGAGCACGTCCTAGCACAGATACGCAGTATTTT CASRARPSTDTQYF
TRBJ2-7 . . TRBV3-1/TRBV3-2 TGTGCCAGCAGCCAAGTTTCTCGGACAGTCTACGAGCAGTACTTC CASSQVSRTVYEQYF
TRBJ2-7 . . TRBV3-1/TRBV3-2 TGTGCCAGCAGCCAAGTTTTGTACTACGAGCAGTACTTC CASSQVLYYEQYF
TRBJ2-7 . . TRBV25-1 TGTGCCAGCTCTAAAGGAGGGGATGGCGAGCAGTACTTC CASSKGGDGEQYF
TRBJ1-2 . . TRBV3-1/TRBV3-2 TGTGCCAGCAGCGCGGGCCCAAACTATGGCTACACCTTC CASSAGPNYGYTF
TRBJ2-1 medium-sized . TRBV29-1 TGCAGCGTTTTCCCGGAGAGCGGTGCCGCCTACAATGAGCAGTTCTTC CSVFPESGAAYNEQFF
TRBJ1-5 . . TRBV18 TGTGCCAGCTCACCAGCAGGGGCCGATAGCAATCAGCCCCAGCATTTT CASSPAGADSNQPQHF
TRBJ1-1 . . TRBV27 TGTGCCAGCAGTTTATCTGCCAGGGGAGGGTTAGTAACTGAAGCTTTCTTT CASSLSARGGLVTEAFF
TRBJ2-5 . . TRBV15 TGTGCCACCAGCAGAGATCGAGGGAGGCAAGAGACCCAGTACTTC CATSRDRGRQETQYF
TRBJ2-7 . TRBD1 TRBV25-1 TGTGCCAGCACTCGGGGGACAGGGGGCTACGAGCAGTACTTC CASTRGTGGYEQYF
TRBJ2-3 . TRBD2 TRBV10-3 TGTGCCACTCGAGCGGGAAGCACAGATACGCAGTATTTT CATRAGSTDTQYF
TRBJ2-7 . . TRBV7-9 TGTGCCAGCAGCTTAGATCCGGGATCCTACGAGCAGTACTTC CASSLDPGSYEQYF
TRBJ2-5 . TRBD2 TRBV10-2 TGCGCCAGCAGTGAGTATAGGTTCCCGACTAGCGCGCAAGAGACCCAGTACTTC CASSEYRFPTSAQETQYF
TRBJ2-2 . . TRBV11-3 TGTGCCAGCAGCTCCGTCACCGGGGAGCTGTTTTTT CASSSVTGELFF
TRBJ2-3 . . TRBV7-9 TGTGCCAGCAGCTTAGGTCTAGCCGCCCTTAGCACAGATACGCAGTATTTT CASSLGLAALSTDTQYF
TRBJ1-1 . TRBD1 TRBV10-3 TGTGCCATCAGTGGGACAGGTGAAGCTTTCTTT CAISGTGEAFF
TRBJ2-2 medium-sized TRBD2 TRBV12-5 TGTGCTAGTGGCTCTAGCGGGGGGGCGACCGGGGAGCTGTTTTTT CASGSSGGATGELFF
TRBJ2-7 few . TRBV7-6 TGTGCCAGCAGCTTGCCTAGCAACCACGAGCAGTACTTC CASSLPSNHEQYF
TRBJ2-7 . . TRBV19 TGTGCCAGTAGTGTGCAGACTGAGTACGAGCAGTACTTC CASSVQTEYEQYF
TRBJ2-7 . TRBD2 TRBV7-2 TGTGCCAGCAGCTTCAAGACGGGACTAGCGGGAGGTGCGTCCTACGAGCAGTACTTC CASSFKTGLAGGASYEQYF
TRBJ2-7 . . TRBV18 TGTGCCAGCTCACCTGCCTTACCCCCAGCCGGGAGCTACGAGCAGTACTTC CASSPALPPAGSYEQYF
TRBJ1-5 . . TRBV7-2 TGTGCCAGCAGCGCAGGACAGAATAGCAATCAGCCCCAGCATTTT CASSAGQNSNQPQHF
TRBJ2-7 . TRBD1 TRBV7-2 TGTGCCAGCTTAGAACCGGGACAGGGTGCCCACGAGCAGTACTTC CASLEPGQGAHEQYF
TRBJ2-3 . . TRBV4-2 TGTGCCAGCAGCCAAGAGGGGGGAACAGATACGCAGTATTTT CASSQEGGTDTQYF
TRBJ2-3 . TRBD2 TRBV6-2/TRBV6-3 TGTGCCAGCAGTCTAGAGAATAGCGGGGGGGAGAGGGATACGCAGTATTTT CASSLENSGGERDTQYF
TRBJ2-2 . TRBD1 TRBV23-1 TGCGCCAGCAGACCCCAGGGGGCGGCGGACACCGGGGAGCTGTTTTTT CASRPQGAADTGELFF
TRBJ1-1 . . TRBV7-9 TGTGCCAGCAGCGCCGGGACTGAAGCTTTCTTT CASSAGTEAFF
TRBJ1-4 . . TRBV5-4 TGTGCCAGCAGCTTGAGCAGCAGGAATGAAAAACTGTTTTTT CASSLSSRNEKLFF
TRBJ2-3 once . TRBV5-1 TGCGCCAGCAGCTTAGGGTCTAGCGGCACAGATACGCAGTATTTT CASSLGSSGTDTQYF
TRBJ2-1 . . TRBV19 TGTGCCAGTAGTATCGTACTAGCTTCTGCCTACAATGAGCAGTTCTTC CASSIVLASAYNEQFF
TRBJ1-6 . . TRBV7-9 TGTGCCAGCAGCCCCGGGGACACTAACCTATACTGGGATTCACCCCTCCACTTT CASSPGDTNLYWDSPLHF
TRBJ2-7 . TRBD1 TRBV7-8 TGTGCCAGCAGCTTAGGGCGACCGGGACAGGGGCTCTACGAGCAGTACTTC CASSLGRPGQGLYEQYF
TRBJ1-4 . . TRBV7-9 TGTGCCAGCAGCTTATATGTTGGGGCGAGCCGAAATGAAAAACTGTTTTTT CASSLYVGASRNEKLFF
TRBJ2-3 . . TRBV18 TGTGCCAGCTCCATACAGGGAGCGACGAGCACAGATACGCAGTATTTT CASSIQGATSTDTQYF
TRBJ1-2 . . TRBV6-6 TGTGCCAGCAGTACGGTGGGCAGGGGCGGGGGCTACACCTTC CASSTVGRGGGYTF
TRBJ2-1 . TRBD1 TRBV5-1 TGCGCCAGCAGCTTGGGGGACAGGGTCTACAATGAGCAGTTCTTC CASSLGDRVYNEQFF
TRBJ2-3 . TRBD2 TRBV6-5 TGTGCCAGCCTGTCTAGCGGGGGGCTAACAGATACGCAGTATTTT CASLSSGGLTDTQYF
TRBJ2-5 . TRBD2 TRBV5-1 TGCGCCAGCAGCGGAGTACCGGGAGGAGAGACCCAGTACTTC CASSGVPGGETQYF
TRBJ2-5 . TRBD2 TRBV7-3 TGTGCCAGCAGCCCGGGGACTAGCGGGAGGGTCCAAGAGACCCAGTACTTC CASSPGTSGRVQETQYF
TRBJ1-1 . . TRBV4-3 TGCGCCAGCAGCCAAGGAGACAGAACGAACACTGAAGCTTTCTTT CASSQGDRTNTEAFF
TRBJ1-1 . . TRBV5-1 TGCGCCAGCAGCTTCGACAGCATGAACACTGAAGCTTTCTTT CASSFDSMNTEAFF
TRBJ2-7 . TRBD1 TRBV19 TGTGCCAGTAGTAAGGGACAGGCCTACGAGCAGTACTTC CASSKGQAYEQYF
TRBJ2-5 . . TRBV18 TGTGCCAGCTCACCAGACAGATTTGAGACCCAGTACTTC CASSPDRFETQYF
TRBJ2-1 . TRBD1 TRBV15 TGTGCCACCAGCAAGGGACAGCGAAACAATGAGCAGTTCTTC CATSKGQRNNEQFF
TRBJ1-6 . . TRBV30 TGTGCCTGGGCCGACAGGAGTTCACCCCTCCACTTT CAWADRSSPLHF
TRBJ1-2 . . TRBV6-4 TGTGCCAGCAGTGTCTTACCAGGCTTCTGGTATGGCTACACCTTC CASSVLPGFWYGYTF
TRBJ2-3 few . TRBV7-2 TGTGCCAGCAGCGTTAGCCGAACAGATACGCAGTATTTT CASSVSRTDTQYF
TRBJ1-1 . . TRBV7-3 TGTGCCAGCAGCTTAATGGGGGGGACCGAAGCTTTCTTT CASSLMGGTEAFF
TRBJ2-7 once TRBD2 TRBV20-1 TGCAGTGCTAGTTTAGCGGGGAACTACGAGCAGTACTTC CSASLAGNYEQYF
TRBJ2-4 . . TRBV11-3 TGTGCCAGCAGCTCCCGACCGTTAACAGGGACGAGAGCCAAAAACATTCAGTACTTC CASSSRPLTGTRAKNIQYF
TRBJ1-4 . . TRBV3-1/TRBV3-2 TGTGCCAGCAGCCAAGGGTTGGCCGCCCGCGAAAAACTGTTTTTT CASSQGLAAREKLFF